This T cell receptor (beta chain) was documented in a study of blood T cells in healthy people across ages. Study-level points and caveats: A roughly linear fall in TCR beta diversity per million T cells was seen with increasing age. Unsorted PBMCs ruled out conclusive naive versus antigen-experienced comparison.

The V end was cut by 0 bases, the J end by 3 bases, with 9 bases between. The CDR3 consists of 14 residues. Germline loops: CDR1 MNHEY, CDR2 SVGAGI. This clonotype was seen just once. Its specificity is not known. Peripheral blood, around 10 milliliters per donor, was collected. Next came a second PCR, run for 7 to 11 cycles, which used a sample-barcoded 5' primer along with a J-beta primer mix. From the 5' RACE reads, TCRdb called clonotypes with MiXCR, one entry per CDR3 protein. The data show about 1 million distinct CDR3 sequences, over 35% seen once. The rearrangement uses TRBV6-5 and TRBJ2-7; possibly TRBD1 for D (5 bases). Sequencing input: blood. This receptor was obtained from a woman aged 55-69 years in good health. The CDR3 region has the DNA TGTGCCAGCAGTTACTCGACAGATCTCTACGAGCAGTACTTC. Encoded protein: CASSYSTDLYEQYF.